These 32 T cell receptor beta chains came from one sample sequenced in a study of T cells after posttransplantation cyclophosphamide. The repertoire was sequenced with immunoSEQ multiplex PCR; TCRdb's copy has only in-frame clones and lacks some. The repertoire holds some 22,000 clones, with 86% as singletons. Sequences were obtained from PBMCs. The receptors here all came from an older woman with a blood cancer, CMV-positive, and with a related stem cell donor.

This chain connects TRBV5-1 to TRBJ2-5; D might be TRBD2 (6 bases). The CDR3 contains 13 residues. V was shortened by 7 bases and J by 0 bases, with 10 bases between the two germline ends. CDR1 and CDR2 from the germline V gene are SGHRS and YFSETQ. DNA for the CDR3: TGCGCCAGCTCCGGGAGCTACCAAGAGACCCAGTACTTC. Protein: CASSGSYQETQYF. The complete variable domain, with remaining parts taken from reference TRBV5-1 and TRBJ2-5, reads KAGVTQTPRYLIKTRGQQVTLSCSPISGHRSVSWYQQTPGQGLQFLFEYFSETQRNKGNFPGRFSGRQFSNSRSEMNVSTLELGDSALYLCASSGSYQETQYFGPGTRLLVL.

This clone was seen only once. The chain carries TRBV18 and TRBJ2-1, with TRBD1 as a possible D gene (6 bases). V lost 3 bases, J lost 7 bases, and 16 bases lay in between. The CDR3 is 15 amino acids. Germline CDR1 KGHSH, CDR2 LQKENI. This chain's CDR3 is CASSPLMGAGNEQFF. The CDR3, as DNA: TGTGCCAGCTCACCCCTTATGGGGGCAGGTAATGAGCAGTTCTTC.

The rearrangement uses TRBV10-3 and TRBJ2-1, with D tentatively TRBD1 (6 bases). Trimming removed 6 bases at V and 7 bases at J, with 7 bases between. The CDR3 extends over 11 amino acids. CDR1 and CDR2 from the germline V gene are ENHRY and SYGVKD. The CDR3 spells CAISGQNEQFF. As DNA, the CDR3 is TGTGCCATCAGCGGACAGAATGAGCAGTTCTTC.

This chain uses TRBV11-2 with TRBJ2-7; 8 bases agree with TRBD1. This CDR3 region has 16 residues. With V trimmed by 5 bases and J by 2 bases, 11 bases remained unmatched. In germline, CDR1 is SGHAT, CDR2 FQNNGV. CDR3: CASSPGPGQATYEQYF. The CDR3 nucleotides are TGTGCCAGCAGCCCAGGGCCGGGACAGGCCACCTACGAGCAGTACTTC.

The chain uses TRBV10-2 and TRBJ2-1; 7 bases agree with TRBD1. The CDR3 is 17 amino acids. Germline V gene lookup returns CDR1 WSHSY and CDR2 SAAADI. Unmatched junction bases numbered 17, after V lost 7 bases and J lost 5 bases. Here the CDR3 reads CASTVRTGAGGNNEQFF. The DNA for the CDR3 is TGCGCCAGCACGGTCAGGACAGGAGCAGGAGGAAACAATGAGCAGTTCTTC.

The rearrangement links TRBV9 to TRBJ1-1; a possible D gene is TRBD1 (6 bases). The germline V gene encodes CDR1 SGDLS and CDR2 YYNGEE. This CDR3 has 15 amino acids. V gave up 0 bases and J gave up 1 base, with 10 bases separating them. The CDR3 sequence is CASSVEGHQNTEAFF. The CDR3, as DNA: TGTGCCAGCAGCGTAGAGGGACACCAGAACACTGAAGCTTTCTTT.

V gene TRBV5-1 combines with J gene TRBJ2-1; no firm D call. CDR3 length: 13 residues. Germline V gene sequence: CDR1 SGHRS, CDR2 YFSETQ. V gave up 4 bases and J gave up 6 bases, with 11 bases separating them. The CDR3 loop reads CASSAGSINEQFF. The CDR3 DNA sequence: TGCGCCAGCAGCGCCGGGTCCATCAATGAGCAGTTCTTC. The whole variable domain, filled in from reference TRBV5-1 and TRBJ2-1, reads KAGVTQTPRYLIKTRGQQVTLSCSPISGHRSVSWYQQTPGQGLQFLFEYFSETQRNKGNFPGRFSGRQFSNSRSEMNVSTLELGDSALYLCASSAGSINEQFFGPGTRLTVL.

CDR3 sequence reads: CASSLALVETQYF. The DNA for the CDR3 is TGTGCCAGCAGCTTGGCTCTAGTAGAGACCCAGTACTTC. The chain employs TRBV5-6 and TRBJ2-5; D gene ambiguous. Trimming pared 0 bases from V and 4 bases from J, leaving 7 bases between. This CDR3 is built from 13 residues. Germline V gene lookup returns CDR1 SGHDT and CDR2 YYEEEE.

The J gene is TRBJ1-1, the V gene TRBV6-1; unclear D gene. There are 14 residues in the CDR3. CDR1 is MNHNS, CDR2 SASEGT, per germline. Trimming cost V 0 bases and J 1 base, with 6 bases left between them. The CDR3 bases are TGTGCCAGCAGTGAAGCAATGGCGAACACTGAAGCTTTCTTT. Encoded protein: CASSEAMANTEAFF.

The V and J genes are TRBV5-6 and TRBJ2-1; 10 positions match TRBD2. The junction had 6 bases not matched to a gene; V was cut back by 0 bases and J by 3 bases. Germline V gene sequence: CDR1 SGHDT, CDR2 YYEEEE. The CDR3 is made up of 17 amino acids. CDR3 protein: CASSLEASGSYYNEQFF. The CDR3 DNA sequence: TGTGCCAGCAGCTTGGAGGCTAGCGGGAGTTACTACAATGAGCAGTTCTTC.

V is TRBV5-1 and J is TRBJ1-1; no reliable D call. Trimming removed 1 base from V and 1 base from J, with 2 bases in between. The germline V gene has CDR1 SGHRS and CDR2 YFSETQ. The CDR3 is made up of 12 amino acids. CDR3 sequence: CASSLQNTEAFF. The CDR3 DNA sequence: TGCGCCAGCAGCTTGCAGAACACTGAAGCTTTCTTT.

This clone was recorded only once. The chain is built from TRBV27 and TRBJ2-7; 7 bases match TRBD1. The germline gives CDR1 MNHEY, CDR2 SMNVEV (reference sequence). V lost 4 bases to trimming and J lost 3 bases; unmatched junction nucleotides: 0. This CDR3 is built from 12 residues. The CDR3 loop is CASSYRGYEQYF. DNA of the CDR3: TGTGCCAGCAGTTACAGGGGCTACGAGCAGTACTTC.

J is TRBJ2-3 and V is TRBV30; 8 bases map to TRBD2. Trimming removed 2 bases from V and 6 bases from J; junction bases left unmatched: 7. CDR1 is GTSNPN, CDR2 SVGIG, per germline (reference sequence). The CDR3 covers 14 residues. The CDR3 region is CAWSLSGSPDTQYF. CDR3 bases: TGTGCCTGGAGTCTGAGCGGGAGTCCCGATACGCAGTATTTT. Combining the CDR3 with reference TRBV30 and TRBJ2-3 gives the whole variable domain SQTIHQWPATLVQPVGSPLSLECTVEGTSNPNLYWYRQAAGRGLQLLFYSVGIGQISSEVPQNLSASRPQDRQFILSSKKLLLSDSGFYLCAWSLSGSPDTQYFGPGTRLTVL.

As to this clone: Mismatch with germline at one junction end may stem from a read error. The chain carries TRBV18 and TRBJ1-2, with D possibly being TRBD1 (6 bases). Germline V CDR1 and CDR2: KGHSH, LQKENI. The length of the CDR3 is 14 residues. As DNA, the CDR3 is TGTGCCAGCTCACCCAATACAGGGAACTATGGCTGCACCTTC. Its translation is CASSPNTGNYGCTF.

This clone has only a few counts. This chain links TRBV30 with TRBJ1-1; D call uncertain. V was clipped by 1 base and J by 6 bases, with 15 bases between them. CDR1 and CDR2 (germline): GTSNPN, SVGIG (reference sequence). The CDR3 totals 14 residues. The CDR3 reads CAWSALRRRAEAFF. CDR3 DNA: TGTGCCTGGAGTGCCCTGAGGCGGAGGGCTGAAGCTTTCTTT. Full variable domain (rest looked up from reference TRBV30 and TRBJ1-1): SQTIHQWPATLVQPVGSPLSLECTVEGTSNPNLYWYRQAAGRGLQLLFYSVGIGQISSEVPQNLSASRPQDRQFILSSKKLLLSDSGFYLCAWSALRRRAEAFFGQGTRLTVV.

The V and J genes are TRBV5-1 and TRBJ2-7, with 7 bases lining up with TRBD1. Trimming at V came to 4 bases and at J to 0 bases, leaving 13 bases not matched to a gene. Germline CDR1 SGHRS, CDR2 YFSETQ. CDR3 length: 17 residues. The CDR3 loop reads CASSATPTGAYSYEQYF. In DNA, the CDR3 is TGCGCCAGCAGCGCAACACCAACAGGGGCCTACTCCTACGAGCAGTACTTC.

V usage is TRBV6-1 and J usage is TRBJ1-4; D uncertain. The CDR3 has 13 amino acids. The germline CDR1 and CDR2 sequences are MNHNS and SASEGT. Trimming shortened V by 5 bases and J by 5 bases, and 9 bases separated the two germline ends. CDR3 sequence reads: CASSRLGNEKLFF. The CDR3 DNA reads TGTGCCAGCAGTAGGCTGGGCAATGAAAAACTGTTTTTT.

This rearrangement joins TRBV7-9 to TRBJ2-1; the D gene is possibly TRBD1 (5 bases). Trimming cost V 2 bases and J 9 bases, with 8 bases left between them. CDR3 length: 12 residues. The germline CDR1 and CDR2 sequences are SEHNR and FQNEAQ (reference sequence). The CDR3 coding sequence is TGTGCCAGCAGCTTACAGGGTAGTGAGCAGTTCTTC. Translated: CASSLQGSEQFF.

The chain joins TRBV5-1 to TRBJ2-3, with 13 bases matching TRBD2. Trimming removed 4 bases from V and 5 bases from J; junction bases left unmatched: 7. From germline, CDR1 is SGHRS and CDR2 YFSETQ. The CDR3 has 16 residues. This CDR3 reads CASSLGLAGDIDTQYF. CDR3 nucleotides: TGCGCCAGCAGCCTCGGACTAGCGGGAGATATAGATACGCAGTATTTT. The full variable domain, with the rest looked up from reference TRBV5-1 and TRBJ2-3, is KAGVTQTPRYLIKTRGQQVTLSCSPISGHRSVSWYQQTPGQGLQFLFEYFSETQRNKGNFPGRFSGRQFSNSRSEMNVSTLELGDSALYLCASSLGLAGDIDTQYFGPGTRLTVL.

This clone was observed once. At one of its ends the junction is not consistent with the germline gene, which may arise from a read error. The chain recombines TRBV7-7 with TRBJ2-1, with 10 nucleotides matching TRBD2. The length of the CDR3 is 15 residues. The germline V gene has CDR1 SSHAT and CDR2 FNYEAQ (reference sequence). In DNA, the CDR3 is TGTGCTAGCAGCTTAGGTAGCGGGGGGTACAATGAGCAGTTCTTC. This translates into CASSLGSGGYNEQFF.

This chain joins TRBV30 and TRBJ2-7, with D possibly being TRBD2 (5 bases). The CDR3 length is 14 residues. The V end was cut by 0 bases, the J end by 2 bases, with 11 bases between. Germline CDR1 reads GTSNPN; CDR2 reads SVGIG (reference sequence). This CDR3 is CAWSVKRPPYEQYF. The CDR3 DNA reads as TGTGCCTGGAGTGTAAAGCGGCCTCCCTACGAGCAGTACTTC.

A word on this clone: An end of the junction does not agree with germline; a read error may underlie this. The chain combines TRBV7-7 with TRBJ2-1; TRBD2 aligns across 10 bases. The CDR3 length is 17 residues. Per the germline V gene, CDR1 is SSHAT and CDR2 is FNYEAQ (reference sequence). The CDR3: CASSSTSALAGYNEQFF. CDR3 coding DNA: TGTGCTAGCAGCTCAACCTCGGCACTAGCGGGATACAATGAGCAGTTCTTC.

This clone is labeled as medium-sized. J is TRBJ2-1 and V is TRBV19; 11 bases map to TRBD2. Unmatched junction bases numbered 4, after V lost 1 base and J lost 2 bases. The CDR3 totals 17 residues. Germline CDR1 reads LNHDA; CDR2 reads SQIVND (reference sequence). The CDR3 spells CASSIGIAGGPYNEQFF. The DNA for the CDR3 is TGTGCCAGTAGTATAGGTATAGCGGGAGGGCCCTACAATGAGCAGTTCTTC.

Only one count was recorded for this clone. V gene TRBV5-6 combines with J gene TRBJ2-1, with 8 bases identical to TRBD2. This CDR3 spans 12 amino acids. Germline CDR1 and CDR2: SGHDT and YYEEEE. The V and J ends lost 3 bases and 15 bases, in that order; junction bases with no gene match: 8. The CDR3, as DNA: TGTGCCAGCAGCTGGGGGACTAGTTTTCGGTTCTTC. Encoded protein: CASSWGTSFRFF.

The chain joins TRBV16 to TRBJ1-4; D ambiguous. V lost 4 bases and J 8 bases, leaving 17 bases between the germline ends. The germline CDR1 and CDR2 sequences are KGHSY and FQNENV. The CDR3 is made up of 15 amino acids. The CDR3 loop reads CASSPHGGSKEKLFF. The CDR3 DNA follows: TGTGCCAGCAGCCCCCACGGAGGATCGAAAGAAAAACTGTTTTTT.

V and J are TRBV5-1 and TRBJ2-5; TRBD1 agrees at 9 bases. V trimming: 4 bases; J trimming: 4 bases; junction bases outside the gene matches: 5. The CDR3 sequence is 14 residues long. Per germline, CDR1 SGHRS and CDR2 YFSETQ. The CDR3 spells CASSATGGPETQYF. CDR3 nucleotide sequence: TGCGCCAGCAGCGCCACAGGGGGCCCAGAGACCCAGTACTTC.

The rearrangement joins TRBV6-5 to TRBJ2-5, with 10 positions matching TRBD2. The end of the DNA is better explained by TRBJ2-7, so the J call may be wrong. Germline values: CDR1 MNHEY, CDR2 SVGAGI. The CDR3 sequence is 16 residues long. DNA of the CDR3: TGTGCCAGCAGTTACTCCGCAGCGGGAGGGTGGTACGAGCAGTACTTC. It specifies CASSYSAAGGWYEQYF.

This clone showed up just once. This chain uses TRBV6-5 with TRBJ2-3; TRBD2 matches 10 bases. V trimming: 5 bases; J trimming: 2 bases; junction bases outside the gene matches: 4. The CDR3 is 15 residues long. The germline gives CDR1 MNHEY, CDR2 SVGAGI. The CDR3 DNA sequence: TGTGCCAGCAGTAATAGCGGGAGGACCACAGATACGCAGTATTTT. Translating gives CASSNSGRTTDTQYF.

This rearrangement joins TRBV4-2 to TRBJ2-1; D perhaps matches TRBD2 (6 bases). The CDR3 has 17 amino acids. V dropped 5 bases and J dropped 4 bases, with 21 bases sitting between them. In germline, CDR1 is LGHNA, CDR2 YNFKEQ. The CDR3 DNA reads as TGTGCCAGCAGCTCCATTAGCGGTTCCCCCGGGTACAATGAGCAGTTCTTC. Translating it yields CASSSISGSPGYNEQFF.

The chain is built from TRBV6-5 and TRBJ1-3; unclear D gene. Germline V lookup: CDR1 MNHEY, CDR2 SVGAGI. V was shortened by 7 bases and J by 0 bases, with 13 bases between the two germline ends. The CDR3 covers 15 residues. CDR3 nucleotide sequence: TGTGCCAGCAAAACACTTTACAGCTCTGGAAACACCATATATTTT. This sequence encodes CASKTLYSSGNTIYF.

The V and J genes are TRBV7-8 and TRBJ2-7, with D tentatively TRBD2 (5 bases). Germline V gives CDR1 SGHVS, CDR2 FQNEAQ. The length of the CDR3 is 14 residues. Trimming took off 3 bases at V and 2 bases at J, with 11 bases between the two ends. DNA for the CDR3: TGTGCCAGCAGCTTTGGCGGGTCAACCTACGAGCAGTACTTC. Amino acid sequence: CASSFGGSTYEQYF.

V usage is TRBV7-9 and J usage is TRBJ2-7, with a possible D match to TRBD2 (6 bases). This CDR3 is built from 14 residues. V was pared by 11 bases and J by 1 base, with 18 bases between. Germline V gene data show CDR1 as SEHNR and CDR2 as FQNEAQ (reference sequence). The CDR3, as DNA: TGTGCCGGGGGGATAGGTTTTGGATCCTACGAGCAGTACTTC. It translates to CAGGIGFGSYEQYF.